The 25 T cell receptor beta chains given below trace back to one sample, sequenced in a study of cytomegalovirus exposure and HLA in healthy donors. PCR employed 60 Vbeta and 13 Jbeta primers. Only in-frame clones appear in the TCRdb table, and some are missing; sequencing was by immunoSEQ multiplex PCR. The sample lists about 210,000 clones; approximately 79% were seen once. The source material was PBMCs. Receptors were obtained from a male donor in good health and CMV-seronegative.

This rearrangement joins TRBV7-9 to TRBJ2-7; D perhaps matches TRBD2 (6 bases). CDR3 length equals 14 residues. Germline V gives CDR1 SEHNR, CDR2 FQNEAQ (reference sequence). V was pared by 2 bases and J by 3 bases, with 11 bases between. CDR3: CASSLPMRGYEQYF. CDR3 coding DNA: TGTGCCAGCAGCTTACCCATGCGGGGCTACGAGCAGTACTTC. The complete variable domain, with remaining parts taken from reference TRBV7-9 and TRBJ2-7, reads DTGVSQNPRHKITKRGQNVTFRCDPISEHNRLYWYRQTLGQGPEFLTYFQNEAQLEKSRLLSDRFSAERPKGSFSTLEIQRTEQGDSAMYLCASSLPMRGYEQYFGPGTRLTVT.

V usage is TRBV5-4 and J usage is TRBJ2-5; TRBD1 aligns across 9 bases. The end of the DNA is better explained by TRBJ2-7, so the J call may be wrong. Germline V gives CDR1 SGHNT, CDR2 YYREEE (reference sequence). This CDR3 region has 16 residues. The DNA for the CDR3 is TGTGCCAGCAGCTTGGATGGGGGGACAGGGTACCCCGAGCAGTACTTC. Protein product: CASSLDGGTGYPEQYF.

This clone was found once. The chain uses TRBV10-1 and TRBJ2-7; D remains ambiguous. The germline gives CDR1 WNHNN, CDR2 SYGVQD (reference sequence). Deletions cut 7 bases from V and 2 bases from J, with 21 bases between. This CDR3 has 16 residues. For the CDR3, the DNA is TGCGCCAGCATTGTAGCTAATCCACATTACACCTACGAGCAGTACTTC. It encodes CASIVANPHYTYEQYF.

The CDR3 here is CASSLGETEEGSYNEQFF. The DNA of the CDR3 is TGTGCCAGCAGCTTAGGTGAGACGGAGGAGGGGTCCTACAATGAGCAGTTCTTC. The rearrangement links TRBV7-8 to TRBJ2-1; possibly TRBD2 for D (6 bases). This CDR3 is 18 amino acids long. Germline CDR1 is SGHVS and CDR2 is FQNEAQ. V was trimmed by 1 base and J by 1 base, leaving 17 bases between them. Full variable domain (rest looked up from reference TRBV7-8 and TRBJ2-1): GAGVSQSPRYKVAKRGQDVALRCDPISGHVSLFWYQQALGQGPEFLTYFQNEAQLDKSGLPSDRFFAERPEGSVSTLKIQRTQQEDSAVYLCASSLGETEEGSYNEQFFGPGTRLTVL.

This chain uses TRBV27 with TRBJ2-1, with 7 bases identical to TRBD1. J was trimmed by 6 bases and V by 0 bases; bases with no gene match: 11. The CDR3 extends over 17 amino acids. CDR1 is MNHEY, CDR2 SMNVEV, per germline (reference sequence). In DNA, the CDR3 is TGTGCCAGCAGTTTATCGACTCGGGGCAGGGGGTCCAATGAGCAGTTCTTC. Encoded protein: CASSLSTRGRGSNEQFF.

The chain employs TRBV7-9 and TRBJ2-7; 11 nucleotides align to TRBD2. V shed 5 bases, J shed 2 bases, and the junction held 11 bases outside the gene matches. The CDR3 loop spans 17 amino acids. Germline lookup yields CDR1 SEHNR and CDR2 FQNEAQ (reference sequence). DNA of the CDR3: TGTGCCAGCAGCCCGTCGTCCCTAGCGGGGGGAGCCTACGAGCAGTACTTC. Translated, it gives CASSPSSLAGGAYEQYF.

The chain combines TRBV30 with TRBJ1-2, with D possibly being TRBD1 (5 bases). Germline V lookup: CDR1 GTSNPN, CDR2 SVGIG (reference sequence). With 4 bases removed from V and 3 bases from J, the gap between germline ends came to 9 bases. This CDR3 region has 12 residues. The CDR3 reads CAWTREDYGYTF. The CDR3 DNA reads TGTGCCTGGACCAGGGAGGACTATGGCTACACCTTC.

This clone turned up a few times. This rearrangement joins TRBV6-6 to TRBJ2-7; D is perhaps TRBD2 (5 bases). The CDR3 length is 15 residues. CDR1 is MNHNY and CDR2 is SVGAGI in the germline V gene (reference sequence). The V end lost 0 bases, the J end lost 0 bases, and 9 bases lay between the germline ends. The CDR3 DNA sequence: TGTGCCAGCAGTTACTCGAGAGGGAGCTCCTACGAGCAGTACTTC. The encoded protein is CASSYSRGSSYEQYF.

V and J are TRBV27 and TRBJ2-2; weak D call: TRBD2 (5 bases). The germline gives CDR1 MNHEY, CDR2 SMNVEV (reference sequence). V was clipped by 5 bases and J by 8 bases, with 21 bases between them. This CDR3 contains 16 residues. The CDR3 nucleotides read TGTGCCAGCAGTCTACGTGTGGTGCCGGGGAATGGGGAGCTGTTTTTT. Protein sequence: CASSLRVVPGNGELFF.

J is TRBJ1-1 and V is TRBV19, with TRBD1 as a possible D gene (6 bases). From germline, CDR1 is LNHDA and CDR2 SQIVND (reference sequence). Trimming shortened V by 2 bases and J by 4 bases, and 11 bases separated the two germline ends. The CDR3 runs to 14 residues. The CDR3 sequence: CASSIRKGGTEAFF. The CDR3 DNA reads TGTGCCAGTAGTATAAGGAAAGGGGGCACTGAAGCTTTCTTT.

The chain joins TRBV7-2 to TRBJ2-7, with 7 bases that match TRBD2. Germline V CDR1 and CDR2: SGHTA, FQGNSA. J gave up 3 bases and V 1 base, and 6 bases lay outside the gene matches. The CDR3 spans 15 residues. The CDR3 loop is CASSLEGTTSYEQYF. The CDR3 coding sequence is TGTGCCAGCAGCTTAGAGGGGACTACCAGCTACGAGCAGTACTTC.

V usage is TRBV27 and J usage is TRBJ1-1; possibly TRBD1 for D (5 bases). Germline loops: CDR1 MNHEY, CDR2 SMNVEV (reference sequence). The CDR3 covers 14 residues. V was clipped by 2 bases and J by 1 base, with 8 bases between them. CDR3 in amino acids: CASSLMGGNTEAFF. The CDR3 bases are TGTGCCAGCAGTTTAATGGGGGGGAACACTGAAGCTTTCTTT.

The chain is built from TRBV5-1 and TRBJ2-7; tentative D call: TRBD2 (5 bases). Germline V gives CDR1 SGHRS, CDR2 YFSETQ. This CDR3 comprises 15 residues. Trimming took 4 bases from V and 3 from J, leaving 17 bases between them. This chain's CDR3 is CASSLNSGGYYEQYF. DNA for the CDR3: TGCGCCAGCAGCCTGAACAGCGGTGGTTACTACGAGCAGTACTTC. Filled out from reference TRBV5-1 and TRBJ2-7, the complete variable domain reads KAGVTQTPRYLIKTRGQQVTLSCSPISGHRSVSWYQQTPGQGLQFLFEYFSETQRNKGNFPGRFSGRQFSNSRSEMNVSTLELGDSALYLCASSLNSGGYYEQYFGPGTRLTVT.

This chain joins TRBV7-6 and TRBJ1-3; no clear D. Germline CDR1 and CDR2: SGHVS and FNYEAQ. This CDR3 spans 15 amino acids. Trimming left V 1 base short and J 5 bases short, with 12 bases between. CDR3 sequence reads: CASSLVESLRNTIYF. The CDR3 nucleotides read TGTGCCAGCAGCTTAGTCGAATCACTGCGAAACACCATATATTTT.

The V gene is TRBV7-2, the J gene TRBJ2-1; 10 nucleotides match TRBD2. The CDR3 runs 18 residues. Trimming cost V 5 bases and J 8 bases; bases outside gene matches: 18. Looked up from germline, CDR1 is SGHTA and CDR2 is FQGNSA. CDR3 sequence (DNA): TGTGCCAGCAGCCTAAGGGGAAGCGGGGGGGCCAAATGGCATGAGCAGTTCTTC. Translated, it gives CASSLRGSGGAKWHEQFF. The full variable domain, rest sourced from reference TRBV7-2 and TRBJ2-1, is GAGVSQSPSNKVTEKGKDVELRCDPISGHTALYWYRQSLGQGLEFLIYFQGNSAPDKSGLPSDRFSAERTGGSVSTLTIQRTQQEDSAVYLCASSLRGSGGAKWHEQFFGPGTRLTVL.

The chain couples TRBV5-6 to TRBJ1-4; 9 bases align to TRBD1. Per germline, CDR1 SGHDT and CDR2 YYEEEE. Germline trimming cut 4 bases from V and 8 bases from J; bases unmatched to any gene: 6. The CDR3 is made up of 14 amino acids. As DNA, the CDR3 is TGTGCCAGCAGCCTCTGGACAGGGGACGAAAAACTGTTTTTT. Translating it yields CASSLWTGDEKLFF.

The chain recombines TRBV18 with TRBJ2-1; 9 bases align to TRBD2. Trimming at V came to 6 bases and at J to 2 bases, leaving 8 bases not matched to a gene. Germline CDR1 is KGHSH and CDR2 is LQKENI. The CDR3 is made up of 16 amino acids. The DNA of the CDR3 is TGTGCCAGCTCTTCAGGGCGGGGGGGCACCTACAATGAGCAGTTCTTC. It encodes CASSSGRGGTYNEQFF.

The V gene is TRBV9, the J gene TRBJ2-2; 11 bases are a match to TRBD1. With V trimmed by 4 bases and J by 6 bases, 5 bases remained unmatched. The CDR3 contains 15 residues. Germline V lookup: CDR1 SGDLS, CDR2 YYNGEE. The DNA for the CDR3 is TGTGCCAGCAGCACGGGACAGGGGGTCTCCGGGGAGCTGTTTTTT. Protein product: CASSTGQGVSGELFF.

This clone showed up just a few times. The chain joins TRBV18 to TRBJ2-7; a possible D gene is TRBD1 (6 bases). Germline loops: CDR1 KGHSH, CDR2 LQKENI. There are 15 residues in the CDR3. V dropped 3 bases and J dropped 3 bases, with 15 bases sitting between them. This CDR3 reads CASSPRGNTYYEQYF. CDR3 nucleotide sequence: TGTGCCAGCTCACCTAGGGGGAACACTTACTACGAGCAGTACTTC.

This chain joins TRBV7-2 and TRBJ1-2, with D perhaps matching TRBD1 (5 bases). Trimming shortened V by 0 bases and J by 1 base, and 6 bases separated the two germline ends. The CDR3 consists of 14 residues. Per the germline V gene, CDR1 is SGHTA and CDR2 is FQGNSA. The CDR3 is CASSLAQGNYGYTF. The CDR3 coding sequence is TGTGCCAGCAGCTTAGCGCAGGGTAACTATGGCTACACCTTC.

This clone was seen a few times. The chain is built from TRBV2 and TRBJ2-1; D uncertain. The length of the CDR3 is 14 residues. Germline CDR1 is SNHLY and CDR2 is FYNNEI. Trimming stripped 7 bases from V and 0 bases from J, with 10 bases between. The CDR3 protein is CASTDPSSYNEQFF. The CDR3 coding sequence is TGTGCCAGCACCGATCCGAGCTCCTACAATGAGCAGTTCTTC.

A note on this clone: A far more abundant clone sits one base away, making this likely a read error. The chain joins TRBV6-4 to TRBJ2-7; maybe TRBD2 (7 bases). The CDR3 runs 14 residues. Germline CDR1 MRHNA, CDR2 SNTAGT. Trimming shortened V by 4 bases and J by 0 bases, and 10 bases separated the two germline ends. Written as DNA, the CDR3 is TGTGCCAGCAGTGGACGGGGGGCCTCCTACGAGCAGTACTTC. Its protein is CASSGRGASYEQYF.

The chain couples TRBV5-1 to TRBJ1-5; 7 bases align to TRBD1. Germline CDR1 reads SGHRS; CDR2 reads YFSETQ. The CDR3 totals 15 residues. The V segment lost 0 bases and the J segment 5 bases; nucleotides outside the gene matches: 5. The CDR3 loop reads CASSLGDSLDQPQHF. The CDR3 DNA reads TGCGCCAGCAGCTTGGGGGACAGCTTAGATCAGCCCCAGCATTTT.

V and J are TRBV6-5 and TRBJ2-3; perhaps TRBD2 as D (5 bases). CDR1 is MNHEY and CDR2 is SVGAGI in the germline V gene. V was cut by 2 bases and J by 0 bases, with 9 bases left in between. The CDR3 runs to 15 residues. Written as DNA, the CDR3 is TGTGCCAGCAGTTACAAGAGGGCTAGCACAGATACGCAGTATTTT. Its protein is CASSYKRASTDTQYF.

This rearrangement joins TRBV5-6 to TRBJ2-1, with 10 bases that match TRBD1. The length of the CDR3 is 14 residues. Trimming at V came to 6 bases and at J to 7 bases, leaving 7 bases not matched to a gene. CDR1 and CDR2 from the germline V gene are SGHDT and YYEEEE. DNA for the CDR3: TGTGCCAGCATGACGACAGGGGGCTTAAATGAGCAGTTCTTC. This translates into CASMTTGGLNEQFF.